This T cell receptor (beta chain) was sequenced for a study of response to subunit inactivated influenza vaccine. Germline loops: CDR1 SGHTA, CDR2 FQGNSA. V gave up 5 bases and J gave up 6 bases; unmatched junction bases: 10. The CDR3 covers 15 residues. Comment on this clonotype: Its antigen is unidentified.

Each CDR3 protein gets one entry after TCRdb re-called the RT-PCR reads with MiXCR. The sample includes 590,000 or so distinct CDR3 sequences, around 13% of them seen just once. Study observations and caveats: The authors proposed limited new T cell recruitment per seasonal influenza vaccination.

This specimen was PBMCs from blood, taken around 14 days before vaccination. J is TRBJ2-7 and V is TRBV7-2, with 10 bases fitting TRBD1. The TCR originated in a man aged 45-65 years who received an inactivated influenza vaccine. Here the CDR3 reads CASSLRGQGEGEQYF. The CDR3 DNA reads as TGTGCCAGCAGCCTAAGAGGACAGGGGGAAGGCGAGCAGTACTTC. Using reference TRBV7-2 and TRBJ2-7 for the parts outside the CDR3, the full variable domain is GAGVSQSPSNKVTEKGKDVELRCDPISGHTALYWYRQSLGQGLEFLIYFQGNSAPDKSGLPSDRFSAERTGGSVSTLTIQRTQQEDSAVYLCASSLRGQGEGEQYFGPGTRLTVT.